This TCR beta chain was found in a study of PD-L1 blockade in urothelial cancer (dated by TCRdb to 2016 to 2017). Regarding the complete study: Every patient began therapy around 2014 and was given atezolizumab 1,200 mg intravenously every 3 weeks. About nine tenths of the roughly 29 patients were identified as males with urothelial cancer of bladder origin, and a prior smoking history was reported by 18 of 29 patients. Patients had an ECOG performance status of 0 or 1 and had received between 0 and 3 prior chemotherapy regimens. Blood samples were analyzed at two time points: 3 weeks after treatment start (second dose) and 6 weeks after treatment start. Blood samples yielded a median of roughly 150,000 T cells and more than 80,000 unique TCRs, with median clonality about 0.08. The study was an exploratory multi-omic analysis of somatic, immune and clinical correlates of response to PD-L1 blockade with atezolizumab in urothelial cancer. Pretreatment tumor samples, along with matched peripheral blood collected serially before and after atezolizumab treatment, underwent TCR sequencing. Durable clinical benefit meant progression-free survival longer than 6 months, and TCR features were also tested against progression-free and overall survival. In the same patients, whole exome sequencing and RNA sequencing of pretreatment tumors were performed in addition to TCR sequencing. Durable clinical benefit was achieved by nine patients and was not achieved by 20 patients. Over 28 patients had pretreatment blood TCR-seq, some 24 had at least one posttreatment blood collection, and some 24 had tumor TCR-seq. Study-wide conclusions, independent of this receptor: Among patients with durable benefit, tumor-associated TCR clones showed greater expansion in peripheral blood 3 weeks after treatment started (n ≈ 24, p = 0.022). Because of the small sample size (n ≈ 30) and the many exploratory analyses performed, the results are intended to be regarded as hypothesis-generating. Improved progression-free and overall survival was associated with having pretreatment peripheral blood TCR clonality below the median.

With regard to this clone: Its antigen target is currently unknown. Per-base qualities were not stored, and no clone one base away is much larger.

A cohort of roughly 30 patients with locally advanced or metastatic urothelial carcinoma, treated at Memorial Sloan Kettering on a trial protocol, was included. Peripheral blood mononuclear cells were collected pretreatment and during treatment, with between 1 and 8 total time points obtained per patient. The Qiagen DNeasy Blood extraction kit was used to purify genomic DNA from total PBMCs and from tumor samples. PBMCs were collected pretreatment and during treatment, and were isolated and stored as previously described. Each PCR received spiked-in synthetic TCR analog templates so that absolute template abundance could be estimated from read counts. The immunoSEQ assay was used to amplify TCRbeta CDR3 regions from genomic DNA with bias-controlled V and J gene primers. Sequencing of rearranged TCRbeta segments was done at approximately 20X coverage. The published analysis was carried out like this. Sequencing errors were corrected by clustering and CDR3s were annotated against IMGT to assign V, D and J genes. Downstream analyses used only productive TCRbeta rearrangements, leaving out any out-of-frame or stop-codon sequences. Clonality was computed as one minus Shannon entropy normalized by the log of the number of unique productive sequences. Clones differing between time points or between blood and tumor were identified by Fisher's exact test with Benjamini-Hochberg correction at adjusted p below 0.01. The clones in this table, taken by TCRdb from immuneACCESS, are in-frame only. Not every clone is retained; where verified, under half of the shortfall comes from an unresolved V gene, and the cause of the rest is unknown. That table furnishes V, J and clone size, whereas the DNA furnished D and trimming. For this sample there are about 38,000 clones; around four fifths appear just once. The ten largest clones take up roughly a sixth of the sample.

CDR1 and CDR2 (MNHEY, SVGAGI) derive from the germline V gene. V is pruned by 6 bases and J by 4 bases, leaving 7 bases of the junction without a gene match. The CDR3, cysteine through phenylalanine, is 15 amino acids long. Only CDR3 DNA is held: 45 bases, read in frame from base 1. This TCR derives from a man aged 55 to 70 with urothelial cancer. Sequenced here: PBMCs, sampled around atezolizumab (anti-PD-L1) treatment. The rearrangement joined TRBV6-5 to TRBJ2-1; the central 9 bases match TRBD2. The CDR3 here reads CASSYSGGSYNEQFF. The DNA sequence follows: TGTGCCAGCAGCTATAGCGGGGGCTCATACAATGAGCAGTTCTTC.